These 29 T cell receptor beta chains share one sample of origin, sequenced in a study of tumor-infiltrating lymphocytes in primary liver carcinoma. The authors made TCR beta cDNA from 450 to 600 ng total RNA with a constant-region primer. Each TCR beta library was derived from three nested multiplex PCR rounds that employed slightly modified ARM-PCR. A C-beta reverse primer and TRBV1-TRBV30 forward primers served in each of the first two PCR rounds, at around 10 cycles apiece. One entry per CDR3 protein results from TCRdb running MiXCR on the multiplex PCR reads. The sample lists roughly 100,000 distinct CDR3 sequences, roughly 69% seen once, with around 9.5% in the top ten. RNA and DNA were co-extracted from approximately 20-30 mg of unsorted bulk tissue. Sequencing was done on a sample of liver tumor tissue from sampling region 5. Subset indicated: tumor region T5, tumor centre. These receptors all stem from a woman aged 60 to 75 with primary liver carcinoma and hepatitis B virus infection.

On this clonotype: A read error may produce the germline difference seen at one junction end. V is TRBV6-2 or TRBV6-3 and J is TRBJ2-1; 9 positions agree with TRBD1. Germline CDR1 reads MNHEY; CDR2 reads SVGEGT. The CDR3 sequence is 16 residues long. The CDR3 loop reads CASNCSMLTGGNVQFF. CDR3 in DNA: TGTGCCAGCAATTGCTCGATGTTGACAGGGGGTAATGTGCAGTTCTTC.

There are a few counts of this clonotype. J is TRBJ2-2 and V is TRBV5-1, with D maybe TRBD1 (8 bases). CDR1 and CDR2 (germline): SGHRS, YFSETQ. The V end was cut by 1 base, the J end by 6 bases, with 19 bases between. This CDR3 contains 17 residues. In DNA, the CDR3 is TGCGCCAGCAGCTTGACCATCATCACAGGGGGGGCCGGGGAGCTGTTTTTT. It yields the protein CASSLTIITGGAGELFF.

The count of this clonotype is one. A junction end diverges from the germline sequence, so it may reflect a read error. DNA for the CDR3: TGTGCCAGCAACTTAGATCTAAGTGGGTTTGCGGGAAAAGGGATAGATACGCAGTATTTT. It translates to CASNLDLSGFAGKGIDTQYF. The chain uses TRBV11-2 and TRBJ2-3; TRBD2 might be the D (6 bases). CDR3 length: 20 residues. Looked up from germline, CDR1 is SGHAT and CDR2 is FQNNGV. Full variable domain (missing parts from reference TRBV11-2 and TRBJ2-3): EAGVAQSPRYKIIEKRQSVAFWCNPISGHATLYWYQQILGQGPKLLIQFQNNGVVDDSQLPKDRFSAERLKGVDSTLKIQPAKLEDSAVYLCASNLDLSGFAGKGIDTQYFGPGTRLTVL.

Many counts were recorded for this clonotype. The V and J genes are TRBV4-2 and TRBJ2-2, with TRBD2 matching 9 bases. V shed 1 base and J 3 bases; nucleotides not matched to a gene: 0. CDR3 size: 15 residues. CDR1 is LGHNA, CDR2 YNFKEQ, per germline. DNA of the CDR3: TGTGCCAGCAGCCAAGGGACTAGCGACACCGGGGAGCTGTTTTTT. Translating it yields CASSQGTSDTGELFF.

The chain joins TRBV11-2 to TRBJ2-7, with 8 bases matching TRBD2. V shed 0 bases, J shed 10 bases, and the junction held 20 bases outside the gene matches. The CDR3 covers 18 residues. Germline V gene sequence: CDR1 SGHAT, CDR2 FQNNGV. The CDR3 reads CASSLEWVSLAGPYGQYF. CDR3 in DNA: TGTGCCAGCAGCTTAGAATGGGTCAGTCTAGCGGGTCCCTACGGACAGTACTTC.

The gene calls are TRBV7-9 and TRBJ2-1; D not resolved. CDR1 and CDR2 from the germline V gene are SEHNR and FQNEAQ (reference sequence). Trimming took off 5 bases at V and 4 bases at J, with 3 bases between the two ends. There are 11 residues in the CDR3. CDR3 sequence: CASSTYNEQFF. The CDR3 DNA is TGTGCCAGCAGCACTTACAATGAGCAGTTCTTC.

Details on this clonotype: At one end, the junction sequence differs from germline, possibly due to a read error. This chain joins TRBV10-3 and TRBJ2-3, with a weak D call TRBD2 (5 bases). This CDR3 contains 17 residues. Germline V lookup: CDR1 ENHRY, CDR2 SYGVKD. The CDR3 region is CAISESRLEAERDMQYF. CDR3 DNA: TGTGCCATCAGTGAGTCCCGCTTGGAAGCGGAACGAGATATGCAGTATTTT.

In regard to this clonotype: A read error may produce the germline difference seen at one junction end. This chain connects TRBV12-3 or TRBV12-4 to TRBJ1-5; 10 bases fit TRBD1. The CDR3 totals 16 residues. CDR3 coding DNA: TGTGCCAGCAGTACAAGGCCGGGACAGGGGAATCAGCCCCAGCAATTT. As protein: CASSTRPGQGNQPQQF.

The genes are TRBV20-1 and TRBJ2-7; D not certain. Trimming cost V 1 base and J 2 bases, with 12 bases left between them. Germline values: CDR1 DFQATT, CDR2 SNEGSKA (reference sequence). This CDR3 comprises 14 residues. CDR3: CSARGTILTYEQYF. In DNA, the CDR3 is TGCAGTGCTAGAGGGACGATACTTACCTACGAGCAGTACTTC.

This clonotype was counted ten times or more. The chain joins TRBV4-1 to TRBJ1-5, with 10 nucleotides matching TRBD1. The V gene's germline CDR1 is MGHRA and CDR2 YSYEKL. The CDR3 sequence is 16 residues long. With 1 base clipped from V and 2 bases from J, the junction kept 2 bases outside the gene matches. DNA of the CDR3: TGCGCCAGCAGCCAAGCGACAGGGGGCGGCAATCAGCCCCAGCATTTT. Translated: CASSQATGGGNQPQHF.

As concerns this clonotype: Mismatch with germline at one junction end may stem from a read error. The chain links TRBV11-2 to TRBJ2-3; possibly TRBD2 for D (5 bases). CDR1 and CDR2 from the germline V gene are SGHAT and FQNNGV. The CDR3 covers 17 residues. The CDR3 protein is CTSSSAMGRRSTNTQYF. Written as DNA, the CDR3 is TGTACCAGCAGCTCAGCAATGGGGAGAAGGAGCACAAATACGCAGTATTTT.

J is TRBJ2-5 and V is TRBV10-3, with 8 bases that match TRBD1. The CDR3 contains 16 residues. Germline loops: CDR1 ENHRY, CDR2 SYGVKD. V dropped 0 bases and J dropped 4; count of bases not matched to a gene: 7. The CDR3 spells CAISESGTGGRETQYF. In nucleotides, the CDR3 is TGTGCCATCAGTGAGTCCGGGACAGGAGGCCGAGAGACCCAGTACTTC.

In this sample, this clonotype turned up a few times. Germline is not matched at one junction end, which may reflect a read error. The CDR3 loop reads CASSVYSGGTDTRYF. The CDR3 DNA sequence: TGTGCCAGCAGCGTGTATAGCGGGGGCACAGATACGCGGTATTTT. This chain links TRBV7-9 with TRBJ2-3, with 9 bases lining up with TRBD2. The germline V gene encodes CDR1 SEHNR and CDR2 FQNEAQ (reference sequence). The CDR3 length is 15 residues.

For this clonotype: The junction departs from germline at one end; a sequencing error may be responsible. DNA for the CDR3: TGTGCCAGCAGTTCTTTAGACAGGGGAGACACTGAAGCTTTCTTC. Protein product: CASSSLDRGDTEAFF. The chain recombines TRBV28 with TRBJ1-1; 8 nucleotides line up with TRBD1. The V gene's germline CDR1 is MDHEN and CDR2 SYDVKM. The CDR3 contains 15 residues.

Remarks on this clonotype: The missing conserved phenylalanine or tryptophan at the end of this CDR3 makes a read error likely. This CDR3 is CDSSLYAGSTGELFS. DNA of the CDR3: TGTGACAGCAGCTTATACGCGGGAAGCACCGGGGAGCTGTTTTCT. The rearrangement joins TRBV7-9 to TRBJ2-2, with D possibly TRBD2 on 6 matching bases. CDR1 is SEHNR and CDR2 is FQNEAQ in the germline V gene (reference sequence). The CDR3 spans 15 residues.

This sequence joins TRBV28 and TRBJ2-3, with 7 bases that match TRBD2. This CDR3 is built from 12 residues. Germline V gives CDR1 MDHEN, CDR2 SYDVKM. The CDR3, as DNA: TGTACCACCCAAGCGGGGAGTGATACGCAGTATTTT. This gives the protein CTTQAGSDTQYF.

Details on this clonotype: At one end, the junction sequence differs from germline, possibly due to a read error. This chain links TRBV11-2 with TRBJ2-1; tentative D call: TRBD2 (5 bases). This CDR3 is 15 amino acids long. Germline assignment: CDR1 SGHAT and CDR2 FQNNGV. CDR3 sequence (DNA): TGTGCCAGCGGGCGTGGACTGAACTCCTACTATGAGCAGTTCTTC. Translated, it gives CASGRGLNSYYEQFF.

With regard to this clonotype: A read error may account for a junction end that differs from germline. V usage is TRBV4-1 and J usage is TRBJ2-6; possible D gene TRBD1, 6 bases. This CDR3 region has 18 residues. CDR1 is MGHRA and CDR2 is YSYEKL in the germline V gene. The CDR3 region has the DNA TGCGCCATCAGCCGGACTGGACAGAGGGCATCTGGGGCCAACGTCCCGACTTTC. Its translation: CAISRTGQRASGANVPTF.

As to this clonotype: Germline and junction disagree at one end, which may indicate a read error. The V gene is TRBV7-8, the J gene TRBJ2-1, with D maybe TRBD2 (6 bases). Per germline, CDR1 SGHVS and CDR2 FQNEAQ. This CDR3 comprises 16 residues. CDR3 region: CTSNPGRLSFYNEQFF. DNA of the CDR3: TGTACCAGCAACCCCGGGAGACTATCCTTTTACAATGAGCAGTTCTTC. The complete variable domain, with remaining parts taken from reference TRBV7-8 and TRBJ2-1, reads GAGVSQSPRYKVAKRGQDVALRCDPISGHVSLFWYQQALGQGPEFLTYFQNEAQLDKSGLPSDRFFAERPEGSVSTLKIQRTQQEDSAVYLCTSNPGRLSFYNEQFFGPGTRLTVL.

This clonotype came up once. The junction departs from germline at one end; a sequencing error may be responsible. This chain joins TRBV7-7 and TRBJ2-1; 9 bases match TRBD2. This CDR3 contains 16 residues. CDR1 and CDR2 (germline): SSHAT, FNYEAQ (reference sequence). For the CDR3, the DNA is TGTGCTAGCAGCTTAGGAGGTAGCGGGAGTCACAATGAGCAGTTCTTC. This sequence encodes CASSLGGSGSHNEQFF. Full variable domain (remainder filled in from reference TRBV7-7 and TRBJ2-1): GAGVSQSPRYKVTKRGQDVTLRCDPISSHATLYWYQQALGQGPEFLTYFNYEAQPDKSGLPSDRFSAERPEGSISTLTIQRTEQRDSAMYRCASSLGGSGSHNEQFFGPGTRLTVL.

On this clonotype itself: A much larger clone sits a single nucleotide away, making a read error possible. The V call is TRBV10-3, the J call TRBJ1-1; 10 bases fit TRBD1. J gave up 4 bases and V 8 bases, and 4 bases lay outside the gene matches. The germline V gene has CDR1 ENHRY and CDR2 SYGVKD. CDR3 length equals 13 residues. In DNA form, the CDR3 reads TGTGCCATCGGTGGGGACAGGGGCACTGAAGCTTTCTTT. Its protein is CAIGGDRGTEAFF.

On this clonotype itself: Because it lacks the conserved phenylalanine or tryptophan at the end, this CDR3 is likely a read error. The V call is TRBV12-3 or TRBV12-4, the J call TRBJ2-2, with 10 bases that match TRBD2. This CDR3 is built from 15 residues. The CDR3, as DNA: TGTGTCAGCAGCCAACTAGCGGGACACACCGGGGAGCTGTTTCTT. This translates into CVSSQLAGHTGELFL.

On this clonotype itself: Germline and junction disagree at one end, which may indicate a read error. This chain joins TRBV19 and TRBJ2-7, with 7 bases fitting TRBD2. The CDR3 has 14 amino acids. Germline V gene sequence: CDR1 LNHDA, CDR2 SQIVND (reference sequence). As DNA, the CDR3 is TGTGCCAGTAGTATCTCGGGGGGTGCCTACGAGCAGCACTTC. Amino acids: CASSISGGAYEQHF. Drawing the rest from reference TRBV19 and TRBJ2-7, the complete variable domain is DGGITQSPKYLFRKEGQNVTLSCEQNLNHDAMYWYRQDPGQGLRLIYYSQIVNDFQKGDIAEGYSVSREKKESFPLTVTSAQKNPTAFYLCASSISGGAYEQHFGPGTRLTVT.

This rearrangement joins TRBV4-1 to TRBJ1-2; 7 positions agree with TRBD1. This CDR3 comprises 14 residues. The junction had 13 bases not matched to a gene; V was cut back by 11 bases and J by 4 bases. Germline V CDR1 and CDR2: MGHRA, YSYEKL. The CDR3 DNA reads TGCGCCGGCAACCAAGCAGGGGGATCCTATGGCTACACCTTC. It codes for CAGNQAGGSYGYTF.

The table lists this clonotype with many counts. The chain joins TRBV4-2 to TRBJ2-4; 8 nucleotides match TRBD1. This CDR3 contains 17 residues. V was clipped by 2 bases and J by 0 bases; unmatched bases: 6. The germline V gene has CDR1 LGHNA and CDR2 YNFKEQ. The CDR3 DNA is TGTGCCAGCAGCCAAAACCGGGACAGGCTAGCCAAAAACATTCAGTACTTC. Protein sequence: CASSQNRDRLAKNIQYF.

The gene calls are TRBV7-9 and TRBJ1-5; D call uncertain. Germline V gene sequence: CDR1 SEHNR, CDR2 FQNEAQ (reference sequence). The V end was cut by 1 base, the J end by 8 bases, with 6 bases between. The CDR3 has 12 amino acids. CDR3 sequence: CASSLGNKPQHF. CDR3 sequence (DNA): TGTGCCAGCAGCTTAGGGAATAAGCCCCAGCATTTT. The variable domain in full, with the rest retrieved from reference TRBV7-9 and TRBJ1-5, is DTGVSQNPRHKITKRGQNVTFRCDPISEHNRLYWYRQTLGQGPEFLTYFQNEAQLEKSRLLSDRFSAERPKGSFSTLEIQRTEQGDSAMYLCASSLGNKPQHFGDGTRLSIL.

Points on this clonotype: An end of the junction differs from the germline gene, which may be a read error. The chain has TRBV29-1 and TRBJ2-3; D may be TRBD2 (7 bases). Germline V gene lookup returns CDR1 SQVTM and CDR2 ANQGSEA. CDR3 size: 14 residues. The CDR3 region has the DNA TGCAGCGTTGAGGGAGGGGGAGGTGCAGATACTCAGTATTTT. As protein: CSVEGGGGADTQYF.

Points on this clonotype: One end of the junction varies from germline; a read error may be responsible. CDR3 sequence reads: CTSRYLRDSRTDTQYF. CDR3 DNA sequence: TGCACAAGCAGGTACCTCCGGGACTCCCGCACAGATACGCAGTATTTT. The gene calls are TRBV6-9 and TRBJ2-3; D may be TRBD2 (6 bases). This CDR3 has 16 amino acids. CDR1 MNHGY and CDR2 SVAAGI come from the germline V gene.

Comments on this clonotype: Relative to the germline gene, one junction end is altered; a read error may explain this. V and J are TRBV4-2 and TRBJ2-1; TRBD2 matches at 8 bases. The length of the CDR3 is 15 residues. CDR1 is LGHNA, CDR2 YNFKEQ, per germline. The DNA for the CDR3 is TGTGCCAGCAGCCAGGAATTAGCGGGAAAGGGTGAGCACTTCTTC. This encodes CASSQELAGKGEHFF.